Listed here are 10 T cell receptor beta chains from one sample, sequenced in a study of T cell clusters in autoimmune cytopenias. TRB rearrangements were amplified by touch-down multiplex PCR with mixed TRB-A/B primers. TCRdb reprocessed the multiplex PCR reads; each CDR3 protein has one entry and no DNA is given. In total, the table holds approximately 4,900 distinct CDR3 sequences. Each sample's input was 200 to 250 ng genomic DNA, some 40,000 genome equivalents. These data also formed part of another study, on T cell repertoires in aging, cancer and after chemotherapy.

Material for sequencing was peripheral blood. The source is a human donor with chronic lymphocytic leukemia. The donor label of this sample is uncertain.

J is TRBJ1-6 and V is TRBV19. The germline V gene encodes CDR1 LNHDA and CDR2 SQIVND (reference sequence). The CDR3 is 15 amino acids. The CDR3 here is CASSIMVADNSPLHF.

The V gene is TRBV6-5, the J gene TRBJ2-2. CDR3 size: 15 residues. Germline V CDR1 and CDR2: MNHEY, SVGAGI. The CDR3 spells CASSYSHPRTGELFF.

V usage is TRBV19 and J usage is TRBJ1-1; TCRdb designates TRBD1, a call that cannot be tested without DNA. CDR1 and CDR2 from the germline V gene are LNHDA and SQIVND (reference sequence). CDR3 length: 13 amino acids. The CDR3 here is CASSSNRDTEAFF.

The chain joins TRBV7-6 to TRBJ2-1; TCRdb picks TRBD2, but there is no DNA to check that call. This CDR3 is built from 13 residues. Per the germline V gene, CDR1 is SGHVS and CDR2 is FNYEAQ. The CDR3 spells CASSPGGAYEQFF.

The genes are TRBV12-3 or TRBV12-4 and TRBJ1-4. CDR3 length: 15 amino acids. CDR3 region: CASSEPGPNNEKLFF.

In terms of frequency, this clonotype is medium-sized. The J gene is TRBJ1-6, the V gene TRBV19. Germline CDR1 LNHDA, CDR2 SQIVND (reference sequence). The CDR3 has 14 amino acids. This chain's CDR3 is CASSPDGPASPLHF.

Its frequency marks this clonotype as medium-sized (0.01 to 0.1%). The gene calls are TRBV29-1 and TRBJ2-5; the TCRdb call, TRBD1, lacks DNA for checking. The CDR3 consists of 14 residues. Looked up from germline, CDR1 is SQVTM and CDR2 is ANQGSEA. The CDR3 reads CSVEGQGVGETQYF.

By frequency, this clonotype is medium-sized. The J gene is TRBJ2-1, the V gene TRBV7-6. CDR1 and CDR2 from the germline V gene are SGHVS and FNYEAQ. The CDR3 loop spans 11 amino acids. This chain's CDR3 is CASSSESEQFF. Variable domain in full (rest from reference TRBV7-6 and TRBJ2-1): GAGVSQSPRYKVTKRGQDVALRCDPISGHVSLYWYRQALGQGPEFLTYFNYEAQQDKSGLPNDRFSAERPEGSISTLTIQRTEQRDSAMYRCASSSESEQFFGPGTRLTVL.

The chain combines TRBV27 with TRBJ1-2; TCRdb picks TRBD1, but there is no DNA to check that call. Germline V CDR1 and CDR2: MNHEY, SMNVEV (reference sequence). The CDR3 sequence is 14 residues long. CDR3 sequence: CASSPRTVNYGYTF.

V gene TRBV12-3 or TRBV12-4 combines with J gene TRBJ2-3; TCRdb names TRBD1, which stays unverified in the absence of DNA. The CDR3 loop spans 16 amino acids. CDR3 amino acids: CASSFVRGGGPDTQYF.